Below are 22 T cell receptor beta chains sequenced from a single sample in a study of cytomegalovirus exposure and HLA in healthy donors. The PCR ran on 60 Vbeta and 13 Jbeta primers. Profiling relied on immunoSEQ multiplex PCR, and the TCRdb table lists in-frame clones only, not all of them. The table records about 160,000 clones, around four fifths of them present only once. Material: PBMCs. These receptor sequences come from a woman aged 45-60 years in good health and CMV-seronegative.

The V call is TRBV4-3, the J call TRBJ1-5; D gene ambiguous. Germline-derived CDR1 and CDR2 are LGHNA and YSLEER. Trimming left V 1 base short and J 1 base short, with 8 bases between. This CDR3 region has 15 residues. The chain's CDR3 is CASSQAWRSNQPQHF. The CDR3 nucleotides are TGCGCCAGCAGCCAAGCCTGGAGGAGCAATCAGCCCCAGCATTTT.

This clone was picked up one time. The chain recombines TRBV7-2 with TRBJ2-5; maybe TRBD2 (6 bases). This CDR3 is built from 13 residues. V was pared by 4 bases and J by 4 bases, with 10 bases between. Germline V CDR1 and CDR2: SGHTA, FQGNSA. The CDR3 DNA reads TGTGCCAGCAGCTGGGGGGTAGGAGAGACCCAGTACTTC. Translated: CASSWGVGETQYF.

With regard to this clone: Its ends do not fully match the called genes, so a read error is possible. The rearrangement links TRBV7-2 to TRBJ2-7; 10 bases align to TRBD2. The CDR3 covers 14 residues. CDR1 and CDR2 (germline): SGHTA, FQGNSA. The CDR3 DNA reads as TGTGCCAGCAGCCTAGCGGGAGTAGCCTACGAGCAGTACTTC. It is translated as CASSLAGVAYEQYF.

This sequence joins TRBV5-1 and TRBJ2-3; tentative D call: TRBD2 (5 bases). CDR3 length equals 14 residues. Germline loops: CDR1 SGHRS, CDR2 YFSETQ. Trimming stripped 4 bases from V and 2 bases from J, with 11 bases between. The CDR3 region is CASSPADSTDTQYF. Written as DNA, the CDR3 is TGCGCCAGCAGCCCCGCGGACTCCACAGATACGCAGTATTTT. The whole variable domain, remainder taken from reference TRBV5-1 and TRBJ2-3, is KAGVTQTPRYLIKTRGQQVTLSCSPISGHRSVSWYQQTPGQGLQFLFEYFSETQRNKGNFPGRFSGRQFSNSRSEMNVSTLELGDSALYLCASSPADSTDTQYFGPGTRLTVL.

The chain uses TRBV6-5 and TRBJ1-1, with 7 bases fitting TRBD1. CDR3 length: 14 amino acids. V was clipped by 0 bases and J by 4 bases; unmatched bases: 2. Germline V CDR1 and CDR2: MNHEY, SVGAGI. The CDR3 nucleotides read TGTGCCAGCAGTTACTCCGCAGGGGGCACTGAAGCTTTCTTT. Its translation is CASSYSAGGTEAFF.

The CDR3 nucleotides are TGTGCCAGCAGTCTCGTGGGGGGCTATGGCTACACCTTC. This sequence encodes CASSLVGGYGYTF. V and J are TRBV27 and TRBJ1-2; perhaps TRBD1 as D (5 bases). Trimming took off 5 bases at V and 4 bases at J, with 11 bases between the two ends. CDR1 and CDR2 (germline): MNHEY, SMNVEV (reference sequence). The CDR3 has 13 residues.

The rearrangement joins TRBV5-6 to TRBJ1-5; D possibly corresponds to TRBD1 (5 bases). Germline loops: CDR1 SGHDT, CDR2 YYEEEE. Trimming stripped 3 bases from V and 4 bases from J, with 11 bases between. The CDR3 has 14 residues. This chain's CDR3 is CASSSGHVNQPQHF. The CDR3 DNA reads TGTGCCAGCAGCTCCGGACATGTGAATCAGCCCCAGCATTTT. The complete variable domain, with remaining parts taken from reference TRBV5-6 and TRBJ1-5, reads DAGVTQSPTHLIKTRGQQVTLRCSPKSGHDTVSWYQQALGQGPQFIFQYYEEEERQRGNFPDRFSGHQFPNYSSELNVNALLLGDSALYLCASSSGHVNQPQHFGDGTRLSIL.

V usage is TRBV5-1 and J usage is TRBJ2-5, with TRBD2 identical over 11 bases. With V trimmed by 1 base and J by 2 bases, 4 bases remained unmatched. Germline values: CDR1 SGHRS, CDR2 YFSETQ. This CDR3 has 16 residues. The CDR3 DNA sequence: TGCGCCAGCAGCTTGACTAGCGGGGGACTTCAAGAGACCCAGTACTTC. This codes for CASSLTSGGLQETQYF.

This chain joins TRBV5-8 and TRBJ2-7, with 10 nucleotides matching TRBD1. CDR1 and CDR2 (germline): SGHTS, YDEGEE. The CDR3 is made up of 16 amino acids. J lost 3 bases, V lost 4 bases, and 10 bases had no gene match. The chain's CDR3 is CASSPGTGAPNYEQYF. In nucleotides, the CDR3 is TGTGCCAGCAGCCCAGGGACAGGGGCCCCCAACTACGAGCAGTACTTC. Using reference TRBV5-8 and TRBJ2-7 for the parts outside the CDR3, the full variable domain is EAGVTQSPTHLIKTRGQQATLRCSPISGHTSVYWYQQALGLGLQFLLWYDEGEERNRGNFPPRFSGRQFPNYSSELNVNALELEDSALYLCASSPGTGAPNYEQYFGPGTRLTVT.

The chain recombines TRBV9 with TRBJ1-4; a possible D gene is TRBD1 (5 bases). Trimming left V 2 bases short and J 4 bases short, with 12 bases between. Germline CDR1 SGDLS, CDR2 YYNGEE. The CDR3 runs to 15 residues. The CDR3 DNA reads TGTGCCAGCAGCGTGGCCGGGGGACTTAATGAAAAACTGTTTTTT. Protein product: CASSVAGGLNEKLFF.

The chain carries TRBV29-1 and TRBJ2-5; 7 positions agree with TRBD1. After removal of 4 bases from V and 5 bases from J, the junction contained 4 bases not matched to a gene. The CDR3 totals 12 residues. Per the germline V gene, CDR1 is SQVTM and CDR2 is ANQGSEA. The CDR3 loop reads CSVVRQGETQYF. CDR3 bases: TGCAGCGTTGTAAGACAGGGTGAGACCCAGTACTTC. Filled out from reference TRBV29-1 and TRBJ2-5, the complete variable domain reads SAVISQKPSRDICQRGTSLTIQCQVDSQVTMMFWYRQQPGQSLTLIATANQGSEATYESGFVIDKFPISRPNLTFSTLTVSNMSPEDSSIYLCSVVRQGETQYFGPGTRLLVL.

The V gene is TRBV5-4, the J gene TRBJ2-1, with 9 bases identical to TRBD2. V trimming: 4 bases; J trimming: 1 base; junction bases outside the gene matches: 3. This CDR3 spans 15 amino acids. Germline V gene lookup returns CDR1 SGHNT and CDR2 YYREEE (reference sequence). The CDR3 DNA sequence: TGTGCCAGCAGCCCGCGGGGGGGATCCTACAATGAGCAGTTCTTC. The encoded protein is CASSPRGGSYNEQFF.

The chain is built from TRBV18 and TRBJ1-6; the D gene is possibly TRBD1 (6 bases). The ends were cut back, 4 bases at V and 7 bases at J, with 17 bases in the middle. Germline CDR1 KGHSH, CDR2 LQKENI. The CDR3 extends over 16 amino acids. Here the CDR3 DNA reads TGTGCCAGCTCACTTAGAGGCAGGGGCTTCAATTCACCCCTCCACTTT. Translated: CASSLRGRGFNSPLHF.

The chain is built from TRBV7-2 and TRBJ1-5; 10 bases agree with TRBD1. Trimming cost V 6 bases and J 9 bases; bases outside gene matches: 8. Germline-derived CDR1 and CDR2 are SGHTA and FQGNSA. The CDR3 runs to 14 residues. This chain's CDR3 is CASSFRDRGAPQHF. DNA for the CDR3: TGTGCCAGCAGTTTCCGGGACAGGGGTGCGCCCCAGCATTTT.

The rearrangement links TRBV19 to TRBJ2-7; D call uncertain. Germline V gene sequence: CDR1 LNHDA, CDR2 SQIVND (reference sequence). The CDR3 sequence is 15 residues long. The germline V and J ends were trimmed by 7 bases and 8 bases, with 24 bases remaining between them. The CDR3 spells CASTPAAGGSTQQYF. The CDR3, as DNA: TGTGCCAGTACCCCGGCCGCTGGCGGATCTACGCAGCAGTACTTC.

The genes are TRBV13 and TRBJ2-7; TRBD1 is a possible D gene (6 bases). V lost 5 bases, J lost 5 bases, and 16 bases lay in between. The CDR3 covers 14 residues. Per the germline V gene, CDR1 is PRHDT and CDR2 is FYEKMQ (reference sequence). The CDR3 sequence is CASSLWTVPHEQYF. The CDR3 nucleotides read TGTGCCAGCAGCCTATGGACAGTTCCCCACGAGCAGTACTTC.

DNA of the CDR3: TGTGCCAGCAGTACCGTGACAGGGCCGTTCGGGCGCTACACCTTC. Protein sequence: CASSTVTGPFGRYTF. The chain combines TRBV6-1 with TRBJ1-2; TRBD1 aligns across 7 bases. Trimming cost V 5 bases and J 9 bases; bases outside gene matches: 15. CDR3 length: 15 residues. Germline V lookup: CDR1 MNHNS, CDR2 SASEGT.

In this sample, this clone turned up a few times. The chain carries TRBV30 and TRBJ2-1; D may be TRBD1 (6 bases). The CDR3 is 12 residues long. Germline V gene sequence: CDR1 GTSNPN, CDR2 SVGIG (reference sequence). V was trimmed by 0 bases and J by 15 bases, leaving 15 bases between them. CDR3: CAWSVKQRDMFF. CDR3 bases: TGTGCCTGGAGTGTAAAACAGAGGGACATGTTCTTC.

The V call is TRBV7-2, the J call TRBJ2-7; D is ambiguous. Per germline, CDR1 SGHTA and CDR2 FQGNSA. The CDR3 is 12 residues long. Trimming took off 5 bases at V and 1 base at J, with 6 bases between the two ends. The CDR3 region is CASSHSSYEQYF. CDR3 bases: TGTGCCAGCAGCCACAGTTCCTACGAGCAGTACTTC.

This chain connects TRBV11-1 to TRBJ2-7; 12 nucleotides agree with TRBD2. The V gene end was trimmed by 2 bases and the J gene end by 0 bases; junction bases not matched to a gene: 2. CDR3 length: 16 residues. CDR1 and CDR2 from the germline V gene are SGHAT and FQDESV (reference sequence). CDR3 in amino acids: CASSLRLAGVSYEQYF. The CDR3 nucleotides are TGTGCCAGCAGCTTACGACTAGCGGGAGTCTCCTACGAGCAGTACTTC.

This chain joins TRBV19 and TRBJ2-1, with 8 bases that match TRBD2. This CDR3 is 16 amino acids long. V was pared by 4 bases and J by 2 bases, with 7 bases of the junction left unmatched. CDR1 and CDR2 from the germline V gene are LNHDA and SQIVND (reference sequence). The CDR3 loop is CASSTLAEPTYNEQFF. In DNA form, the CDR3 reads TGTGCCAGTAGTACACTAGCGGAGCCAACCTACAATGAGCAGTTCTTC.

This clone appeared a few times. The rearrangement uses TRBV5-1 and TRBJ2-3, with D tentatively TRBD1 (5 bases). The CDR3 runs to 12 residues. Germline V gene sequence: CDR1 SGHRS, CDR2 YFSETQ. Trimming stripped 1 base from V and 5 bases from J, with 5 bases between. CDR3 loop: CASSLTGDTQYF. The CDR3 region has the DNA TGCGCCAGCAGCTTGACAGGAGATACGCAGTATTTT.